The 28 T cell receptor beta chains below come from one sample, sequenced in a study of tumor and adjacent non-tumor tissue in lung cancer. The template was RNA from unsorted bulk tissue. More than 3 cm separated this lung sample from the edge of the tumor. TCRbeta libraries were built with three rounds of nested PCR, modified from ARM-PCR. One entry per CDR3 protein, called by TCRdb with MiXCR from the multiplex PCR reads. The repertoire holds about 98,000 distinct CDR3 sequences, with roughly 78% as singletons. What was sequenced was distant non-tumor lung tissue. All receptors come from a man in his sixties with small cell lung cancer.

To note about this clonotype: A read error may account for a junction end that differs from germline. The chain joins TRBV4-1 to TRBJ1-5; D gene unclear. Germline V gene data show CDR1 as MGHRA and CDR2 as YSYEKL. The CDR3 runs 15 residues. The CDR3 DNA reads as TGTGCCAGCAGCCAAGATCATAGGGCTGATCAGCCCCAGCATTTT. It encodes CASSQDHRADQPQHF.

This clonotype was seen many times. The V call is TRBV20-1, the J call TRBJ2-3; TRBD2 aligns across 7 bases. The junction had 15 bases not matched to a gene; V was cut back by 1 base and J by 2 bases. The CDR3 has 18 amino acids. The germline gives CDR1 DFQATT, CDR2 SNEGSKA (reference sequence). This CDR3 is CSARAPVTREPYTDTQYF. CDR3 nucleotides: TGCAGTGCTAGAGCTCCCGTTACGCGGGAGCCATACACAGATACGCAGTATTTT.

As to this clonotype: One base away lies a much larger clone, so this may be a sequencing read error. It is likely a read error, because the conserved phenylalanine at the end of the CDR3 is missing. V usage is TRBV7-9 and J usage is TRBJ1-1, with D tentatively TRBD1 (5 bases). The CDR3 is 18 amino acids. Germline CDR1 is SEHNR and CDR2 is FQNEAQ (reference sequence). Between the trimmed V and J ends, which lost 1 base and 0 bases, there was a span of 18 bases. The CDR3 loop reads CASSLGKGSTIMNTEAFS. The CDR3 nucleotides read TGTGCCAGCAGCTTAGGCAAGGGGTCCACTATCATGAACACTGAAGCTTTCTCT.

This clonotype occurred a few times. A much larger clonotype is one base distant, so this may be a read error. CDR3 in amino acids: CASRQDRNSPLHF. The DNA for the CDR3 is TGTGCCAGCAGGCAGGACCGGAATTCACCCCTCCACTTT. J is TRBJ1-6 and V is TRBV6-5; no clear D. The CDR3 contains 13 residues. Per the germline V gene, CDR1 is MNHEY and CDR2 is SVGAGI. The V gene lost 6 bases and the J gene lost 7 bases, with 10 bases spanning the gap.

The sample holds one count of this clonotype. At one end the junction does not follow the germline gene, possibly because of a read error. The chain recombines TRBV5-1 with TRBJ2-5, with 7 positions matching TRBD2. Germline lookup yields CDR1 SGHRS and CDR2 YFSETQ. The CDR3 spans 13 residues. The CDR3 DNA sequence: TGCGTCAGCAGCCCACTAGCGTCAGAGACCCAGTACTTC. Amino acid sequence: CVSSPLASETQYF.

On this clonotype itself: One end of the junction is discordant with germline, which a read error may explain. V and J are TRBV5-1 and TRBJ1-1; D gene ambiguous. Germline V CDR1 and CDR2: SGHRS, YFSETQ. The CDR3 totals 15 residues. DNA for the CDR3: TGCGCCAGCGGCCCCGAGGAGGCTTTGAACACTGAAGCTCTCTTT. Its translation is CASGPEEALNTEALF.

This clonotype was counted between two and nine times. The rearrangement joins TRBV5-1 to TRBJ1-1; D not certain. Trimming removed 0 bases from V and 3 bases from J, with 6 bases in between. The CDR3 sequence is 13 residues long. Germline CDR1 is SGHRS and CDR2 is YFSETQ. The CDR3 here is CASSLGLDTEAFF. CDR3 sequence (DNA): TGCGCCAGCAGCTTGGGTTTGGACACTGAAGCTTTCTTT.

J is TRBJ1-1 and V is TRBV5-5, with D unresolved. Germline V lookup: CDR1 SGHKS, CDR2 YYEKEE (reference sequence). V lost 1 base and J lost 5, with 15 bases in between. CDR3 length: 15 amino acids. The chain's CDR3 is CASSLRHVMGTEAFF. CDR3 nucleotide sequence: TGTGCCAGCAGCTTGAGGCACGTGATGGGAACTGAAGCTTTCTTT.

Only a few counts were recorded for this clonotype. The chain is built from TRBV11-3 and TRBJ2-1; D perhaps matches TRBD1 (6 bases). The length of the CDR3 is 16 residues. The V and J ends lost 5 bases and 13 bases respectively, with 27 bases between them. The germline CDR1 and CDR2 sequences are SGHNT and YENEEA. DNA of the CDR3: TGTGCCAGCAGCCTAGGGAACAGGGTGGATACGGCCACACAGTTCTTC. Its translation is CASSLGNRVDTATQFF.

This sequence joins TRBV10-3 and TRBJ1-2; 7 bases match TRBD1. CDR3 length: 12 amino acids. CDR1 and CDR2 (germline): ENHRY, SYGVKD. The chain's CDR3 is CVISGQNYGYTF. In DNA form, the CDR3 reads TGTGTCATTTCGGGACAGAACTATGGCTACACCTTC.

For this clonotype: A much larger clone sits a single nucleotide away, making a read error possible. J is TRBJ1-5 and V is TRBV7-8, with D unclear. CDR1 and CDR2 from the germline V gene are SGHVS and FQNEAQ. The CDR3 has 14 residues. DNA for the CDR3: TGTGCCAGCAGCTTAGCTTTGTTGGATCAGCCCCAGCAATTT. It codes for CASSLALLDQPQQF.

This clonotype was recorded only once. The conserved phenylalanine or tryptophan normally closing the CDR3 is absent here, so this likely arose from a read error. This chain's CDR3 is CASSFLITGTSGGNEQFL. CDR3 in DNA: TGCGCCAGCAGCTTTCTTATTACCGGGACTAGCGGGGGCAATGAGCAGTTCCTC. The chain has TRBV5-1 and TRBJ2-1, with 14 bases identical to TRBD2. There are 18 residues in the CDR3. V trimming: 2 bases; J trimming: 6 bases; junction bases outside the gene matches: 10. Germline lookup yields CDR1 SGHRS and CDR2 YFSETQ.

This clonotype was seen just once. An end of the junction differs from the germline gene, which may be a read error. This chain uses TRBV4-1 with TRBJ1-2, with D possibly matching TRBD1 (5 bases). The length of the CDR3 is 16 residues. Germline loops: CDR1 MGHRA, CDR2 YSYEKL. This CDR3 reads CANSPSGTGALYGYTF. In DNA, the CDR3 is TGCGCCAACAGCCCATCTGGGACCGGGGCCCTTTATGGCTATACCTTC.

Of note for this clonotype: A read error may explain this, as a much larger clone is one base away. The rearrangement uses TRBV7-9 and TRBJ2-3; D ambiguous. Trimming shortened V by 4 bases and J by 8 bases, and 10 bases separated the two germline ends. Germline CDR1 reads SEHNR; CDR2 reads FQNEAQ (reference sequence). CDR3 size: 12 residues. CDR3 nucleotides: TGTGCCAGCAGCTCCGAAGTGGGTACGCAGTATTTT. This codes for CASSSEVGTQYF.

Notes on this clonotype: Its ends do not fully match the called genes, so a read error is possible. V is TRBV29-1 and J is TRBJ1-2; D remains ambiguous. The length of the CDR3 is 13 residues. The germline gives CDR1 SQVTM, CDR2 ANQGSEA. The CDR3 sequence: CGVEDGRGYGYTF. The CDR3 DNA follows: TGCGGCGTCGAAGATGGTCGGGGATATGGCTACACCTTC.

This rearrangement joins TRBV30 to TRBJ2-1; D gene unclear. The germline CDR1 and CDR2 sequences are GTSNPN and SVGIG (reference sequence). The CDR3 sequence is 12 residues long. The CDR3 loop reads CLWSPSYNEQFF. Written as DNA, the CDR3 is TGTCTCTGGTCTCCAAGTTACAATGAGCAGTTCTTC. The complete variable domain, with remaining parts taken from reference TRBV30 and TRBJ2-1, reads SQTIHQWPATLVQPVGSPLSLECTVEGTSNPNLYWYRQAAGRGLQLLFYSVGIGQISSEVPQNLSASRPQDRQFILSSKKLLLSDSGFYLCLWSPSYNEQFFGPGTRLTVL.

As concerns this clonotype: The junction shows a germline mismatch at one end, possibly a read error. The chain employs TRBV5-5 and TRBJ1-1; perhaps TRBD1 as D (5 bases). The CDR3 runs to 13 residues. Germline-derived CDR1 and CDR2 are SGHKS and YYEKEE (reference sequence). CDR3 protein: CASSLVGTAEALF. CDR3 sequence (DNA): TGTGCCAGCAGCTTAGTGGGGACCGCTGAAGCTTTGTTT.

About this clonotype itself: Since a much larger clone is just one base distant, this may be a read error. The rearrangement joins TRBV6-6 to TRBJ2-3; TRBD1 is a possible D gene (6 bases). Germline lookup yields CDR1 MNHNY and CDR2 SVGAGI (reference sequence). The CDR3 is 12 amino acids. V was pared by 10 bases and J by 11 bases, with 19 bases between. CDR3: CAISRRDIGQYF. The CDR3 bases are TGTGCCATCAGCCGAAGGGACATTGGGCAGTATTTT.

This clonotype was detected only once. A read error may account for a junction end that differs from germline. The chain employs TRBV12-3 or TRBV12-4 and TRBJ2-2, with D perhaps TRBD2 (5 bases). The CDR3 is made up of 11 amino acids. CDR3 sequence: CANSLTGKLFF. The CDR3 bases are TGTGCCAACAGTTTAACCGGGAAGCTGTTTTTT.

This clonotype was found many times. The V and J genes are TRBV5-1 and TRBJ2-2; the match to TRBD2 covers 7 bases. Trimming took 5 bases from V and 0 from J; bases not matched to a gene: 4. Germline values: CDR1 SGHRS, CDR2 YFSETQ. The CDR3 is made up of 15 amino acids. CDR3 nucleotides: TGCGCCAGCAGATGGAGCGGGGCGAACACCGGGGAGCTGTTTTTT. Amino acid sequence: CASRWSGANTGELFF.

This clonotype was counted a single time. The final CDR3 position lacks the conserved phenylalanine or tryptophan, pointing to a likely read error. The gene calls are TRBV12-3 or TRBV12-4 and TRBJ2-1, with D perhaps given as TRBD1 or TRBD2 (5 bases each). This CDR3 has 13 residues. The V end was cut by 6 bases, the J end by 9 bases, with 15 bases between. Here the CDR3 DNA reads TGTGCCAGCAGCGTGGGGGATTGGAGTGAGCAGTTCATC. It yields the protein CASSVGDWSEQFI.

As to this clonotype: Likely a read error: the CDR3 ends without its conserved phenylalanine or tryptophan. This chain joins TRBV11-2 and TRBJ2-1; no reliable D call. Per the germline V gene, CDR1 is SGHAT and CDR2 is FQNNGV. This CDR3 comprises 16 residues. CDR3 in amino acids: CASSPTPSLTYYEQFI. The CDR3 DNA reads as TGTGCCAGCAGTCCCACCCCATCACTGACCTACTATGAGCAGTTCATC.

The CDR3: CASSATGTGFSLRYF. In nucleotides, the CDR3 is TGTGCCAGCAGCGCCACCGGGACGGGCTTTTCCTTGCGTTACTTC. The rearrangement links TRBV11-1 to TRBJ2-7; TRBD1 or TRBD2 may be the D gene (5 bases each). Germline-derived CDR1 and CDR2 are SGHAT and FQDESV (reference sequence). V dropped 5 bases and J dropped 13 bases, with 27 bases sitting between them. The CDR3 length is 15 residues.

In the case of this clonotype: One end of the junction does not line up with germline, which may come from a read error. The gene calls are TRBV29-1 and TRBJ1-2; D gene unclear. Germline V CDR1 and CDR2: SQVTM, ANQGSEA. This CDR3 has 12 amino acids. The CDR3: CSIRGDEDGYTF. The DNA of the CDR3 is TGTAGCATCCGAGGCGATGAGGATGGCTACACATTC.

As to this clonotype: A much larger clone is a single base away; this may be a read error. The genes are TRBV7-9 and TRBJ2-3; TRBD2 matches 12 bases. The germline gives CDR1 SEHNR, CDR2 FQNEAQ (reference sequence). Trimming removed 9 bases from V and 6 bases from J; junction bases left unmatched: 16. The CDR3 has 17 residues. The CDR3 coding sequence is TGTGCCAGGAGCCCGGGACCGACTAGCGGGAGTTCTGATACGCAGTATTTT. Its translation: CARSPGPTSGSSDTQYF.

With respect to this clonotype: The CDR3 carries no conserved terminal phenylalanine or tryptophan, so it likely arises from a read error. The chain is built from TRBV28 and TRBJ2-3, with a possible D match to TRBD1 (5 bases). This CDR3 contains 14 residues. Looked up from germline, CDR1 is MDHEN and CDR2 is SYDVKM. The V and J ends lost 8 bases and 5 bases respectively, with 17 bases between them. CDR3 in amino acids: CASLGPHSGDTQYL. DNA for the CDR3: TGTGCCAGCCTGGGGCCCCATTCGGGAGATACGCAGTATCTT.

Comments on this clonotype: At one end, the junction sequence differs from germline, possibly due to a read error. The rearrangement links TRBV6-1 to TRBJ2-3; 10 bases match TRBD2. CDR1 and CDR2 (germline): MNHNS, SASEGT. This CDR3 contains 18 residues. This CDR3 is CAGSATSGIVRSRATQYF. CDR3 DNA: TGTGCCGGCAGTGCCACTAGCGGGATAGTCCGATCCCGCGCTACGCAGTATTTT.

The chain has TRBV19 and TRBJ2-1; D gene unclear. The CDR3 is 12 residues long. Germline V gene data show CDR1 as LNHDA and CDR2 as SQIVND (reference sequence). V dropped 11 bases and J dropped 0 bases, with 8 bases sitting between them. The CDR3 spells CAVGCSYNEQFF. CDR3 DNA sequence: TGTGCCGTCGGTTGCTCCTACAATGAGCAGTTCTTC.